The source of this T cell receptor beta chain is a study of T cells in Graves' hyperthyroidism and ophthalmopathy. Findings and limits, study-wide: Among clonotypes expanded in thyroid above 0.001, most were also found in blood.

CDR3 length: 14 residues. V lost 2 bases and J 5 bases, leaving 12 bases between the germline ends. From germline, CDR1 is LNHDA and CDR2 SQIVND (reference sequence). The sample holds a few counts of this clonotype. Its specificity is unknown. Amplification targeted TCR beta CDR3 regions from RNA transcripts. The TCR CDR3 was amplified in a first-round RT-PCR using the HTBI primer set. TCRdb ran MiXCR on the multiplex PCR reads and lists one entry per CDR3 protein. The sample consists of fewer than 650,000 distinct CDR3 sequences, about 15% of them appearing once. Sequenced material: blood. This TCR was recovered from a woman aged 40-49 years with Graves' ophthalmopathy. J is TRBJ1-1 and V is TRBV19, with a possible D match to TRBD1 (6 bases). The CDR3 DNA follows: TGTGCCAGTAGTATACGAGGGGGTAGGACTGAAGCTTTCTTT. This sequence encodes CASSIRGGRTEAFF.